This TCR beta chain originates from a study of a mutant IDH1 vaccine in newly diagnosed glioma. Study at large: Sex among treated patients split about 60% male, roughly 38% female; mean age was approximately 40 years. Earlier treatment was radiotherapy, temozolomide, or both, with most getting both. Findings of the study overall: Variations in leading peripheral T cell clonotypes appeared to have no connection with pseudoprogression.

CDR1 and CDR2 from the germline V gene are SGHRS and YFSETQ. The V end was cut by 0 bases, the J end by 5 bases, with 20 bases between. This CDR3 contains 18 residues. This sample's time point: week 23, last vaccination. One vaccine dose held 300 ug of mutant IDH1 20-mer peptide and came with topical imiquimod. Note on this clone: Its antigen is as yet unknown.

Repertoires were generated with immunoSEQ multiplex PCR, while TCRdb's copy carries only in-frame clones and drops some. The table includes 30,000 to 40,000 clones, roughly 80% detected once. Sequencing was performed on PBMCs, taken from a glioma patient whose treatment included an IDH1 peptide vaccine. The chain recombines TRBV5-1 with TRBJ2-2; a possible D gene is TRBD2 (6 bases). This receptor was identified in a man in his forties with glioma. This CDR3 reads CASSLGQGGFTKTGELFF. The CDR3, as DNA: TGCGCCAGCAGCTTGGGGCAGGGAGGATTTACAAAGACCGGGGAGCTGTTTTTT. Based on the CDR3 plus reference TRBV5-1 and TRBJ2-2, the full variable domain is KAGVTQTPRYLIKTRGQQVTLSCSPISGHRSVSWYQQTPGQGLQFLFEYFSETQRNKGNFPGRFSGRQFSNSRSEMNVSTLELGDSALYLCASSLGQGGFTKTGELFFGEGSRLTVL.